Below are 22 T cell receptor beta chains sequenced from a single sample in a study of OX40 agonist ivuxolimab in advanced cancers. Produced via immunoSEQ multiplex PCR; TCRdb's table is partial and in-frame only. This sample has fewer than 40,000 clones, with 89% found just once. Here the sequenced sample was CD4+ or CD8+ T cells sorted from blood, taken in a trial of the OX40 agonist ivuxolimab. The source of these receptors is an adult with an advanced solid tumor such as melanoma, head and neck, liver or kidney cancer.

The V call is TRBV12-5, the J call TRBJ2-2; 12 bases fit TRBD1. With 6 bases clipped from V and 1 base from J, the junction kept 9 bases outside the gene matches. The CDR3 is 18 amino acids. Germline V lookup: CDR1 LGHNT, CDR2 FRNRAP. The CDR3 loop reads CASGDRGTGGWNTGELFF. CDR3 DNA: TGTGCTAGTGGCGATCGGGGGACAGGGGGCTGGAACACCGGGGAGCTGTTTTTT.

This chain links TRBV6-5 with TRBJ1-1; TRBD1 might be the D (6 bases). Trimming shortened V by 5 bases and J by 6 bases, and 13 bases separated the two germline ends. Looked up from germline, CDR1 is MNHEY and CDR2 is SVGAGI. The CDR3 runs 13 residues. CDR3 nucleotides: TGTGCCAGCAGTCGTACAGGGATGGCTGAAGCTTTCTTT. Protein: CASSRTGMAEAFF.

This chain connects TRBV23-1 to TRBJ1-5; TRBD1 aligns across 7 bases. TRBV23-1 is flagged as an ORF with uncertain function. V trimming: 4 bases; J trimming: 8 bases; junction bases outside the gene matches: 11. CDR3 length: 15 residues. CDR3 DNA: TGCGCCAGCAGTCCCGCAGGGGGACCCGTCGAGCCCCAGCATTTT. Its translation: CASSPAGGPVEPQHF.

The rearrangement joins TRBV6-1 to TRBJ2-2; no definite D call. The length of the CDR3 is 14 residues. CDR1 is MNHNS and CDR2 is SASEGT in the germline V gene. V was shortened by 4 bases and J by 6 bases, with 12 bases between the two germline ends. CDR3 residues: CASSVGFGAGELFF. CDR3 bases: TGTGCCAGCAGTGTCGGTTTTGGGGCCGGGGAGCTGTTTTTT.

This chain connects TRBV28 to TRBJ1-2; D is possibly TRBD1 (6 bases). V was shortened by 6 bases and J by 0 bases, with 17 bases between the two germline ends. In germline, CDR1 is MDHEN, CDR2 SYDVKM. The CDR3 covers 16 residues. CDR3 sequence: CASSRGGLRTNYGYTF. For the CDR3, the DNA is TGTGCCAGCAGCCGGGGGGGGCTACGGACTAACTATGGCTACACCTTC.

The chain has TRBV7-8 and TRBJ1-1, with D possibly matching TRBD1 (5 bases). V was clipped by 3 bases and J by 4 bases, with 9 bases between them. Germline V gene data show CDR1 as SGHVS and CDR2 as FQNEAQ. This CDR3 contains 13 residues. The CDR3 nucleotides are TGTGCCAGCAGCTTGGGGGGTGCCACTGAAGCTTTCTTT. Translation gives CASSLGGATEAFF.

The V call is TRBV18, the J call TRBJ1-1; D remains unclear. The CDR3 consists of 15 residues. Germline loops: CDR1 KGHSH, CDR2 LQKENI. V lost 3 bases and J 0 bases, leaving 11 bases between the germline ends. CDR3 residues: CASSPPGGMNTEAFF. In nucleotides, the CDR3 is TGTGCCAGCTCACCCCCGGGAGGGATGAACACTGAAGCTTTCTTT.

The chain recombines TRBV5-1 with TRBJ2-5, with unresolved D. Germline V gene sequence: CDR1 SGHRS, CDR2 YFSETQ. The CDR3 is 14 amino acids. V gave up 4 bases and J gave up 5 bases, with 15 bases separating them. As DNA, the CDR3 is TGCGCCAGCAGCCCACGAATGCCGCGGGAGACCCAGTACTTC. It encodes CASSPRMPRETQYF.

The chain recombines TRBV5-6 with TRBJ2-1, with 11 positions matching TRBD2. Germline CDR1 and CDR2: SGHDT and YYEEEE. V was clipped by 4 bases and J by 15 bases; unmatched bases: 12. This CDR3 is built from 14 residues. CDR3 bases: TGTGCCAGCAGCAAAATGGTAGCGGGGGGGCACCCGTTCTTC. It specifies CASSKMVAGGHPFF.

The genes are TRBV28 and TRBJ2-6; tentatively, D is TRBD2 (5 bases). This CDR3 region has 13 residues. Germline V gene sequence: CDR1 MDHEN, CDR2 SYDVKM. Trimming took 10 bases from V and 3 from J, leaving 10 bases between them. The CDR3 nucleotides are TGTGCCACCGGGGAAGATGGGGCCAACGTCCTGACTTTC. Protein: CATGEDGANVLTF.

CDR3 sequence reads: CASSDTGELFF. The CDR3 DNA reads TGTGCCAGCAGCGACACCGGGGAGCTGTTTTTT. The rearrangement links TRBV9 to TRBJ2-2; D not resolved. Per germline, CDR1 SGDLS and CDR2 YYNGEE. V lost 3 bases and J lost 3, with 0 bases in between. CDR3 length: 11 amino acids. Full variable domain (rest looked up from reference TRBV9 and TRBJ2-2): DSGVTQTPKHLITATGQRVTLRCSPRSGDLSVYWYQQSLDQGLQFLIQYYNGEERAKGNILERFSAQQFPDLHSELNLSSLELGDSALYFCASSDTGELFFGEGSRLTVL.

There are a few counts of this clone. The chain has TRBV2 and TRBJ1-3, with D perhaps TRBD1 (6 bases). This CDR3 is built from 15 residues. The germline gives CDR1 SNHLY, CDR2 FYNNEI. V was shortened by 5 bases and J by 0 bases, with 11 bases between the two germline ends. CDR3: CASSLGGSSGNTIYF. The CDR3 region has the DNA TGTGCCAGCAGTCTAGGGGGGAGCTCTGGAAACACCATATATTTT.

This clone occurred once. The rearrangement joins TRBV7-9 to TRBJ2-5; D is unresolved. The CDR3 spans 14 residues. With 3 bases removed from V and 5 bases from J, the gap between germline ends came to 13 bases. CDR1 and CDR2 from the germline V gene are SEHNR and FQNEAQ (reference sequence). The CDR3 is CASSFGNRLETQYF. The CDR3, as DNA: TGTGCCAGCAGCTTTGGCAACCGCCTGGAGACCCAGTACTTC.

This clone occurred once. This chain links TRBV19 with TRBJ1-5; TRBD1 might be the D (6 bases). The germline CDR1 and CDR2 sequences are LNHDA and SQIVND (reference sequence). This CDR3 spans 19 amino acids. Trimming took off 2 bases at V and 1 base at J, with 21 bases between the two ends. The CDR3 DNA reads TGTGCCAGTAGTATACCTCTCACCTGGAAGGGGACAAGCAATCAGCCCCAGCATTTT. Its protein product is CASSIPLTWKGTSNQPQHF.

V is TRBV25-1 and J is TRBJ2-2, with unresolved D. The germline CDR1 and CDR2 sequences are MGHDK and SYGVNS. V gave up 4 bases and J gave up 3 bases, with 12 bases separating them. The CDR3 length is 15 residues. CDR3 sequence (DNA): TGTGCCAGCAGTGGAGGCCGGGCGGACACCGGGGAGCTGTTTTTT. Translated, it gives CASSGGRADTGELFF.

This chain connects TRBV12-5 to TRBJ1-2, with no clear D. The germline V gene encodes CDR1 LGHNT and CDR2 FRNRAP. The V end lost 4 bases, the J end lost 7 bases, and 7 bases lay between the germline ends. The CDR3 contains 11 residues. The chain's CDR3 is CASGSPSGYTF. CDR3 nucleotides: TGTGCTAGTGGTTCGCCCTCTGGCTACACCTTC. The full variable domain, with the rest looked up from reference TRBV12-5 and TRBJ1-2, is DARVTQTPRHKVTEMGQEVTMRCQPILGHNTVFWYRQTMMQGLELLAYFRNRAPLDDSGMPKDRFSAEMPDATLATLKIQPSEPRDSAVYFCASGSPSGYTFGSGTRLTVV.

V and J are TRBV2 and TRBJ2-7, with 7 bases identical to TRBD1. This CDR3 spans 14 amino acids. Germline CDR1 SNHLY, CDR2 FYNNEI. Trimming at V came to 3 bases and at J to 8 bases, leaving 10 bases not matched to a gene. This chain's CDR3 is CASSDSRTGGKQYF. The DNA for the CDR3 is TGTGCCAGCAGTGACTCTCGGACAGGCGGAAAGCAGTACTTC. Full variable domain (rest looked up from reference TRBV2 and TRBJ2-7): EPEVTQTPSHQVTQMGQEVILRCVPISNHLYFYWYRQILGQKVEFLVSFYNNEISEKSEIFDDQFSVERPDGSNFTLKIRSTKLEDSAMYFCASSDSRTGGKQYFGPGTRLTVT.

The genes are TRBV6-1 and TRBJ2-1; possible D gene TRBD1, 6 bases. Between the trimmed V and J ends, which lost 5 bases and 9 bases, there was a span of 17 bases. The CDR3 has 14 amino acids. Germline V gene lookup returns CDR1 MNHNS and CDR2 SASEGT. The CDR3 nucleotides are TGTGCCAGCAGTCATAGGGGCAGGGGCACTGAGCAGTTCTTC. Its translation is CASSHRGRGTEQFF.

The CDR3: CASSLSTGPGELFF. Here the CDR3 DNA reads TGTGCCAGCAGTTTATCTACAGGGCCCGGGGAGCTGTTTTTT. V usage is TRBV27 and J usage is TRBJ2-2; possibly TRBD1 for D (6 bases). The CDR3 is made up of 14 amino acids. V lost 0 bases to trimming and J lost 6 bases, with 8 bases between them. CDR1 is MNHEY, CDR2 SMNVEV, per germline (reference sequence).

This clone was seen just once. This chain joins TRBV6-5 and TRBJ2-1; TRBD2 is a possible D gene (6 bases). Germline V CDR1 and CDR2: MNHEY, SVGAGI. The length of the CDR3 is 14 residues. Trimming shortened V by 0 bases and J by 10 bases, and 13 bases separated the two germline ends. The CDR3 DNA follows: TGTGCCAGCAGTTACTCCGGGGGTCGGCGGGAGCAGTTCTTC. Translating gives CASSYSGGRREQFF.

The chain uses TRBV7-2 and TRBJ2-2; 7 bases are shared with TRBD1. V lost 4 bases, J lost 0 bases, and 14 bases stayed unmatched. Germline V CDR1 and CDR2: SGHTA, FQGNSA. The CDR3 is 19 amino acids. CDR3 DNA sequence: TGTGCCAGCAGCTCCAGGGGGTCGATGGGGGCCGCGAACACCGGGGAGCTGTTTTTT. It yields the protein CASSSRGSMGAANTGELFF.

This clone has a single count. The chain carries TRBV21-1 and TRBJ2-7; TRBD1 was called by the table and not checked on the DNA. TRBV21-1 is a pseudogene locus. The CDR3 runs to 16 residues. In nucleotides, the CDR3 is TGTGCCAGCAGCCCCCAGTGGGACAGGGGTCCCTACGAGCAGTACTTC. Translated: CASSPQWDRGPYEQYF.